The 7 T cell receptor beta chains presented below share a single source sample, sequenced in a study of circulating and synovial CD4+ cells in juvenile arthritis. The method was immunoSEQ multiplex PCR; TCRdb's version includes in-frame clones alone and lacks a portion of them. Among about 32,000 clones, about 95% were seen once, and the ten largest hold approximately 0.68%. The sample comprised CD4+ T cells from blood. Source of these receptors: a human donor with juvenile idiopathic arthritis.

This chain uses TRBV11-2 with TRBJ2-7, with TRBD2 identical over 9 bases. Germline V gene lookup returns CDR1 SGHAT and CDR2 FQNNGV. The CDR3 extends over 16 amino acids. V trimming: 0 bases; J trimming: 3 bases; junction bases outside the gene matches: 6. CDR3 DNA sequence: TGTGCCAGCAGCTTAGATCTCCTAGCGGGATTCTACGAGCAGTACTTC. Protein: CASSLDLLAGFYEQYF.

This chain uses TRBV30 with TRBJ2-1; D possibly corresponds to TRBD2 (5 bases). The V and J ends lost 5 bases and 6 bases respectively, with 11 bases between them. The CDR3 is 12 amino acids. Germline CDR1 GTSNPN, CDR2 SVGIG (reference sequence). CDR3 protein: CAWGRVGNEQFF. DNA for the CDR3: TGTGCCTGGGGGCGGGTGGGCAATGAGCAGTTCTTC.

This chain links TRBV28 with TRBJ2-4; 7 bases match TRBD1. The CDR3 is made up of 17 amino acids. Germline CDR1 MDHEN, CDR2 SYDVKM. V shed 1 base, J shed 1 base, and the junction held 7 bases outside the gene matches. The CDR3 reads CASSLSSKGAAKNIQYF. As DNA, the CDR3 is TGTGCCAGCAGTTTATCATCAAAGGGGGCTGCCAAAAACATTCAGTACTTC.

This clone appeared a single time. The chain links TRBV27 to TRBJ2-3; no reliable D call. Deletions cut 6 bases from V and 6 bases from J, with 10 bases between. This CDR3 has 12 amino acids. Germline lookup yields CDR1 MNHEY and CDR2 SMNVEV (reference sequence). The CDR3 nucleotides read TGTGCCAGCAGAACAAGATGGGATACGCAGTATTTT. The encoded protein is CASRTRWDTQYF.

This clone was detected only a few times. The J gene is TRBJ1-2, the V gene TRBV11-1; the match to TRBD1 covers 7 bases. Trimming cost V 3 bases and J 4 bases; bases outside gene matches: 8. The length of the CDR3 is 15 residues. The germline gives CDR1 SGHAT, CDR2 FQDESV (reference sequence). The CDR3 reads CASSLGTVDRYGYTF. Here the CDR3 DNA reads TGTGCCAGCAGCTTGGGGACAGTGGATCGCTATGGCTACACCTTC.

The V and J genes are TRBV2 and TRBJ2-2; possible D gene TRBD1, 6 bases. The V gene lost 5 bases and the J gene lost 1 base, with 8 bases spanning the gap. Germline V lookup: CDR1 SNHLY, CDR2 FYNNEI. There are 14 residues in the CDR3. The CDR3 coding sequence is TGTGCCAGCAGTTCGACAGGGAACACCGGGGAGCTGTTTTTT. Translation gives CASSSTGNTGELFF.

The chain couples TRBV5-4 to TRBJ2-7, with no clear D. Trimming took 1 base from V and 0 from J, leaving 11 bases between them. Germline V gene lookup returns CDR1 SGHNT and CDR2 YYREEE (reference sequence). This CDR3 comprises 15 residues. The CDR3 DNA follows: TGTGCCAGCAGCTTGCGACTGGCTAGCTCCTACGAGCAGTACTTC. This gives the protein CASSLRLASSYEQYF.